This T cell receptor (beta chain) was found in a study of patients and donors after allogeneic stem cell transplantation. MiXCR was run by TCRdb on the RT-PCR reads, yielding one entry per CDR3 protein. The sample carries about a million distinct CDR3 sequences, under 20% recorded once. This clonotype turned up a few times. The V and J ends lost 2 bases and 5 bases respectively, with 6 bases between them. This CDR3 region has 12 residues. CDR1 and CDR2 from the germline V gene are SQVTM and ANQGSEA. Sequencing was carried out using blood, either unsorted or a sorted T cell fraction (not recorded which). This chain uses TRBV29-1 with TRBJ2-2; D unclear. The source is a human donor who was either an allogeneic HSCT recipient or a stem cell or donor lymphocyte infusion donor (not recorded which). It is not recorded whose cells these are; they may come from a transplant donor. CDR3 residues: CSVERVTGELFF. CDR3 nucleotides: TGCAGCGTTGAAAGGGTGACCGGGGAGCTGTTTTTT.